This TCR beta chain emerged from a study of shared clonotypes between healthy human individuals. General study points: Represented diversity, genetic and exposure-history alike, was limited by few donors.

Profiled with immunoSEQ multiplex PCR; TCRdb holds only in-frame clones, not every one. The table records 400,000 to 550,000 clones, approximately 79% of them present only once. The V end was cut by 5 bases, the J end by 2 bases, with 20 bases between. The CDR3 sequence is 17 residues long. The germline V gene encodes CDR1 SNHLY and CDR2 FYNNEI. On this clone: The antigen is not known.

The source is a woman aged 40 to 50 in good health. Some clones in this sample may be carry-over from other donors' samples. The sequenced sample was PBMCs. The chain combines TRBV2 with TRBJ2-3; possibly TRBD2 for D (6 bases). The CDR3 region has the DNA TGTGCCAGCAGTCCGAGGGAAGCTAGCGCCCCCACAGATACGCAGTATTTT. Translation gives CASSPREASAPTDTQYF.